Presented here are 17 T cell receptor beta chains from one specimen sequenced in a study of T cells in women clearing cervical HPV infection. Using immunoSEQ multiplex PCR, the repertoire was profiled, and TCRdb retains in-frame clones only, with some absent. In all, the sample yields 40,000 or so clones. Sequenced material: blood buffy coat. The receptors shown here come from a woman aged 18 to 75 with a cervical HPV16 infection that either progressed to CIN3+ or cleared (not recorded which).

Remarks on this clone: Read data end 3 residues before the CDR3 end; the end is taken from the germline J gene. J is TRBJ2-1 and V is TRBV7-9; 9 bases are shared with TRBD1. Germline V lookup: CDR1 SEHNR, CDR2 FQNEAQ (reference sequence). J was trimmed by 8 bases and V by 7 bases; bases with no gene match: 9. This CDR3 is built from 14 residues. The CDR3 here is CASTPGQGFDEQFF. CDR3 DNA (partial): TGTGCCAGCACCCCGGGACAGGGATTCGATGAG.

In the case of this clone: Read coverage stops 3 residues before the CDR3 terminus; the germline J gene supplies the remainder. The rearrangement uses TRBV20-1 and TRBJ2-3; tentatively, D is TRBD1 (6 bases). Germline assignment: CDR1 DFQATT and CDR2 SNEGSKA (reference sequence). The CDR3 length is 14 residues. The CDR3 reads CSAQIFDRQETQYF. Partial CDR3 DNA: TGCAGTGCTCAAATCTTTGACAGGCAAGAGACG.

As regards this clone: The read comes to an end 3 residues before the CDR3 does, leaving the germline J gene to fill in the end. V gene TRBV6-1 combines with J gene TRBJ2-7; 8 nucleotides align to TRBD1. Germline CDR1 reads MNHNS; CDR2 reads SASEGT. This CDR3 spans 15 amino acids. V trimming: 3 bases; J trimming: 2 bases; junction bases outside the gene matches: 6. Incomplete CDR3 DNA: TGTGCCAGCAGTGAGTGGACAGGGTGGACCTACGAG. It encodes CASSEWTGWTYE. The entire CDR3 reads CASSEWTGWTYEQYF.

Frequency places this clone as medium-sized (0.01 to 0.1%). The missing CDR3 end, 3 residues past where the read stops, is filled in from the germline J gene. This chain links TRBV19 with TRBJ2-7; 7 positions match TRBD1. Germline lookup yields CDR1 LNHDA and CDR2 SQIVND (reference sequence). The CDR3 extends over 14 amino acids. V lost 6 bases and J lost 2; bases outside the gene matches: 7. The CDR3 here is CASRRTGSTYEQYF. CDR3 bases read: TGTGCCAGTAGACGGACAGGATCTACCTACGAG.

The CDR3 bases that were read are TGTGCCAGCAGCGTAGAGACTGGCAGCCTTTATGGC. Amino acids: CASSVETGSLYG. The CDR3 in full is CASSVETGSLYGYTF. The chain recombines TRBV9 with TRBJ1-2; D remains ambiguous. The CDR3 end is not reached by the read, which stops 3 residues before it; the germline J gene fills it in. The V end lost 0 bases, the J end lost 5 bases, and 14 bases lay between the germline ends. The germline V gene encodes CDR1 SGDLS and CDR2 YYNGEE. The CDR3 consists of 15 residues.

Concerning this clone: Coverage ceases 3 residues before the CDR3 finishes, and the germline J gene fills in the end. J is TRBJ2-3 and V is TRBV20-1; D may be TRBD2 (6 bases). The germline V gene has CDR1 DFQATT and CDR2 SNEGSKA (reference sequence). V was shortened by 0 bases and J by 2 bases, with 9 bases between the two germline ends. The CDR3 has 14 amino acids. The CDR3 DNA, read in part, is TGCAGTGCTAGAGATGGGCGGGACACAGATACG. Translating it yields CSARDGRDTDT. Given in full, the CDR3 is CSARDGRDTDTQYF.

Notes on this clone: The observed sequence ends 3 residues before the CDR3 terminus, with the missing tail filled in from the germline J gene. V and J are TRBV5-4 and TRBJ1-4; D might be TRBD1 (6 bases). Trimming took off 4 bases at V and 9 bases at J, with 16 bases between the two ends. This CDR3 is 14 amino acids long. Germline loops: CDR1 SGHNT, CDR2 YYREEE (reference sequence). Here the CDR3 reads CASSPGHPSKKLFF. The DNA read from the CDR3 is TGTGCCAGCAGCCCGGGACACCCCTCAAAAAAA.

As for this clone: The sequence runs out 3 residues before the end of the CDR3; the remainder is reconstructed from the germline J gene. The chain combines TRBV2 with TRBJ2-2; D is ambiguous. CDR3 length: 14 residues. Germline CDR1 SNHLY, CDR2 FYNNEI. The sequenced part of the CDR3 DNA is TGTGCCAGCAGTGAAAGGGCCCTAACTGGAAAG. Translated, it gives CASSERALTGK. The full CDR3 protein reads CASSERALTGKLFF.

The part of the CDR3 DNA that was read is TGCAGTGCTGGTCTAGCGGGAGTTGGGACAGATACG. Amino acids: CSAGLAGVGTDT. The full CDR3 protein reads CSAGLAGVGTDTQYF. The chain carries TRBV20-1 and TRBJ2-3, with TRBD2 matching over 10 bases. The sequence runs out 3 residues before the end of the CDR3; the remainder is reconstructed from the germline J gene. V was pared by 5 bases and J by 3 bases, with 8 bases of the junction left unmatched. Germline V CDR1 and CDR2: DFQATT, SNEGSKA (reference sequence). CDR3 size: 15 residues.

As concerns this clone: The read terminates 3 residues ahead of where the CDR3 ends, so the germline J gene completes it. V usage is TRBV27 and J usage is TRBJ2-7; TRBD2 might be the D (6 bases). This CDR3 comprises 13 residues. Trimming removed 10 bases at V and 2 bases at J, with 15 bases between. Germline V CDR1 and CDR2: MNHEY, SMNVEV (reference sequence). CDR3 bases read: TGTGCCACCGGGGACTTAACCACCTACGAG. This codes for CATGDLTTYE. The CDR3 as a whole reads CATGDLTTYEQYF.

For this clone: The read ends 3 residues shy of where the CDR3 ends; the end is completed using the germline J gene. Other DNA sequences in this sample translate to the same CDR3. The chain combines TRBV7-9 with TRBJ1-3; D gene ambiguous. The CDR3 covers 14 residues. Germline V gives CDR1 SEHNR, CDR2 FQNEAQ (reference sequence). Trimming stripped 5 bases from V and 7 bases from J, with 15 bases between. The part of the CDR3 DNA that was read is TGTGCCAGCAGCACAGAAGGAAAGGGCAACACC. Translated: CASSTEGKGNT. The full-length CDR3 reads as CASSTEGKGNTIYF.

The CDR3 sequence is CASSLVVKPGELFF. The part of the CDR3 DNA that was read is TGTGCCAGCAGCTTAGTAGTGAAACCCGGGGAG. The V and J genes are TRBV7-9 and TRBJ2-2; D call uncertain. Coverage ceases 3 residues before the CDR3 finishes, and the germline J gene fills in the end. The CDR3 is made up of 14 amino acids. The germline gives CDR1 SEHNR, CDR2 FQNEAQ (reference sequence). With 1 base removed from V and 6 bases from J, the gap between germline ends came to 9 bases.

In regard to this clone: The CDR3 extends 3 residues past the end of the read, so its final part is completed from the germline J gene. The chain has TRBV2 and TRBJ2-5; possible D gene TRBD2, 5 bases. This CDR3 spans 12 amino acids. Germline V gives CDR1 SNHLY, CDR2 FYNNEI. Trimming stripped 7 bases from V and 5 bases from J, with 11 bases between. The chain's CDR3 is CASKGPGETQYF. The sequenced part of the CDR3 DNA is TGTGCCAGCAAAGGACCGGGGGAGACC.

The chain's CDR3 is CASSSGRGQNYGYTF. CDR3 DNA, as far as it was read: TGTGCCAGCAGCTCAGGCCGGGGTCAAAACTATGGC. V is TRBV13 and J is TRBJ1-2, with D unresolved. The sequence runs out 3 residues before the end of the CDR3; the remainder is reconstructed from the germline J gene. Trimming took 4 bases from V and 2 from J, leaving 14 bases between them. Germline V lookup: CDR1 PRHDT, CDR2 FYEKMQ (reference sequence). This CDR3 is 15 amino acids long.

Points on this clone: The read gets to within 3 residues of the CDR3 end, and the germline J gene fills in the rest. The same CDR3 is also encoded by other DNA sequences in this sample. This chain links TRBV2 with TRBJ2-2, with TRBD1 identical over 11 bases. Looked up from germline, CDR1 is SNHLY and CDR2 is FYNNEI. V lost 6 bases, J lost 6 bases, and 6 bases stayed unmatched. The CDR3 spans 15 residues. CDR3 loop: CASRTGTGGAGELFF. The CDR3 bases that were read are TGTGCCAGCAGAACCGGGACAGGGGGTGCCGGGGAG.

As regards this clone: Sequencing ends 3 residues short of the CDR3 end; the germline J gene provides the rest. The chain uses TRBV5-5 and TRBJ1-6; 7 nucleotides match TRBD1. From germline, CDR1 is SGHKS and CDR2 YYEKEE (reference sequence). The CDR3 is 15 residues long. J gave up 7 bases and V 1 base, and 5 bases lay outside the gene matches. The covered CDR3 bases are TGTGCCAGCAGCTTGAGCGGGACAGAGAATTCACCC. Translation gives CASSLSGTENSP. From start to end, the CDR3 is CASSLSGTENSPLHF. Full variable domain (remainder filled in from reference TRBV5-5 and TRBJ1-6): DAGVTQSPTHLIKTRGQQVTLRCSPISGHKSVSWYQQVLGQGPQFIFQYYEKEERGRGNFPDRFSARQFPNYSSELNVNALLLGDSALYLCASSLSGTENSPLHFGNGTRLTVT.

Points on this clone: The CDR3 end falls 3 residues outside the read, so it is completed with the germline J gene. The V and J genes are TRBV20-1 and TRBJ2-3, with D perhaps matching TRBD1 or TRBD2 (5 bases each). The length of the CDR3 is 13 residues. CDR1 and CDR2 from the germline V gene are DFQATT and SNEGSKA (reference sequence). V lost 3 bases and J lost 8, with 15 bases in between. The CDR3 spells CSARSEEGSTQYF. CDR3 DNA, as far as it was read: TGCAGTGCTAGGAGCGAAGAGGGGAGTACG.